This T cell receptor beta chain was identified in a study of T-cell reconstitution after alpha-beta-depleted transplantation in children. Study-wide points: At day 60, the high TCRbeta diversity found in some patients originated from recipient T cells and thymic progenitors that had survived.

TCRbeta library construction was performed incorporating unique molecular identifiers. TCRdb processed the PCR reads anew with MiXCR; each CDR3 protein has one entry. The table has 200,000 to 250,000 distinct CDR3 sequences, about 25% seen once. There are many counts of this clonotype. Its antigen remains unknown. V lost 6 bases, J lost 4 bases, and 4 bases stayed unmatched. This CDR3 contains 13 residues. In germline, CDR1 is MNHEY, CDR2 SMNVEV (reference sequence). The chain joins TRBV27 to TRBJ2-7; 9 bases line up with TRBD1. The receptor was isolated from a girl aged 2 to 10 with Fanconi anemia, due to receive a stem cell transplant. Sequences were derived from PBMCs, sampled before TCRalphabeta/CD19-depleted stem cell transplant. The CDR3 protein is CASRLDRGYEQYF. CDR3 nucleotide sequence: TGTGCCAGCAGGCTGGACAGGGGATACGAGCAGTACTTC.